This TCR beta chain was sequenced during a study of shared clonotypes between healthy human individuals. CDR3 length: 15 amino acids. V shed 0 bases and J shed 4 bases, with 13 bases lying between them. The germline V gene encodes CDR1 LGHNA and CDR2 YSLEER. Once extracted for a subset, genomic DNA was divided evenly among several immunoSEQ plates. Data came from immunoSEQ multiplex PCR; TCRdb stores just in-frame clones and leaves some out. Of some 2,100,000 clones in the sample, approximately 94% were seen once. Naivety among CD8 cells was defined by CD45RO negativity and positive CCR7 selection, thereby excluding terminally differentiated effector memory CD45RA+ cells.

The chain is built from TRBV4-3 and TRBJ2-7; D ambiguous. Material for sequencing was naive CD8+ T cells from PBMCs. This TCR derives from a man aged 18 to 35 in good health. Some clones in this sample may be carry-over from other donors' samples. The CDR3 reads CASSQDRPTRYEQYF. CDR3 coding DNA: TGCGCCAGCAGCCAAGATCGGCCTACGCGGTACGAGCAGTACTTC.